This TCR beta chain was sequenced during a study of tumor-infiltrating lymphocytes in primary liver carcinoma (dated by TCRdb to the late 2010s). Looking at the study overall: Hepatocellular carcinoma (four) or combined HCC and intrahepatic cholangiocarcinoma (one) was present in the five patients, who were three men and two women aged 30 to 69 years. The tumors of the five patients were staged as T1-T3 N0M0, with maximum diameters ranging from roughly 4 to 10 cm. Each sample produced about 3.5 to 7.13 million productive TCRbeta reads, and read depth showed no significant difference between tissue types. The study combined TCRbeta repertoire sequencing, expression microarrays and whole-exome sequencing across five regions of each liver tumor, with adjacent normal tissue and blood. A total of roughly 35 specimens from 5 patients, comprising 25 or so tumor regions, 5 adjacent noncancerous liver tissues and 5 peripheral blood samples, were covered by TCRbeta repertoire sequencing. High reproducibility was observed for the technical replicate repertoires, with mean shared-clone rates around 0.89 and correlation coefficients above 0.98.

Results the study describes overall, beyond this receptor: The top 250 clones made up a significantly larger repertoire fraction in tumors than in blood (p = 0.039). Since the samples were bulk and unsorted, there was no way to compare CD4+ and CD8+ T cell repertoires. Pairs of tumor regions showed greater repertoire overlap (mean around 35%) than tumor-adjacent pairs (17%) or tumor-blood pairs (approximately 14%), which is consistent with antigen-driven expansion. The study included only four to six patients, and the authors note findings should be validated in a larger study. Only the TCR beta chain was sequenced, which likely underestimates true repertoire diversity because unpaired alpha chains were not captured.

Total RNA and DNA were co-extracted without cell sorting from around 20-30 mg of bulk tissue using the AllPrep DNA/RNA mini kit. Between late 2015 and March 2016, a few patients in China with histopathologically diagnosed primary liver carcinoma had their tumors surgically resected. Chronic HBV infection was present in the patients, and the patients were treatment-naive at sampling. Pieces of fresh tumor and adjacent tissue were cut in half, with one half kept in RNAlater at -80 degrees C and the other half sent for histology. This clonotype has a count of ten or more. Its antigen has not been determined. At one end, the junction sequence differs from germline, possibly due to a read error. Measured from the cysteine to the phenylalanine, the CDR3 is 13 residues long. CDR3 DNA is the only sequence kept; it has 39 bases, read in frame from the first base. The germline V gene (reference sequence) yields SEHNR for CDR1 and FQNEAQ for CDR2.

Using a constant-region primer and ProtoScript II reverse transcriptase, TCRbeta-specific cDNA was reverse-transcribed from approximately 0.55 ug total RNA. TCRbeta libraries were built with three nested multiplex PCR rounds, a slightly modified ARM-PCR procedure. Multiplex TRBV1-TRBV30 forward primers and a Cbeta reverse primer were used in the first two PCR rounds, each of which was run for around 10 cycles. Sample barcodes and Illumina adapters were attached in a final 25-cycle PCR using Deep VentR polymerase. Before sequencing, amplicons of 200-500 bp were purified from gel using a QIAquick gel extraction kit. An Illumina HiSeq 2500 was used to sequence the TCRbeta amplicons, generating 250-bp paired-end reads. In the source study's methods: To recover full CDR3 sequences, reads were quality-trimmed using Trimmomatic v0.33 and paired reads were then merged using FLASH v1.2.11. V, D and J germline segments were assigned to the rearranged TCRbeta sequences by MiGEC v1.2.1b. Clonotype statistics and Shannon-Wiener diversity indices were computed with VDJtools v1.0.0. Except for diversity analysis, only the 250 most abundant clonotypes of each sample were used in subsequent analyses to reduce sampling bias. The public reads were quality trimmed at Q25 with fastp and then assembled into clones with MiXCR by TCRdb, keeping productive beta chains. A single entry per CDR3 protein holds the most common genes and DNA from its merged rows. The V and J calls were determined by TCRdb, not by the authors. The sample table records under 150,000 distinct CDR3 sequences; roughly 70% of these occur just once. 8.1% of the sample rests with the top ten.

Sequencing was performed on tumor-adjacent normal liver tissue. The sequence was obtained from a woman in her sixties or seventies with primary liver carcinoma and hepatitis B virus infection. The V and J genes are TRBV7-9 and TRBJ1-6; the D gene cannot be resolved reliably. Here the CDR3 is given as CARRSSYNSPLHF. The DNA sequence is TGTGCCCGCAGGAGCTCCTATAATTCACCCCTCCACTTT.